Given below is one T cell receptor beta chain in context. Looked up from germline, CDR1 is LNHDA and CDR2 is SQIVND (reference sequence). The CDR3 length is 16 residues. V dropped 6 bases and J dropped 3; count of bases not matched to a gene: 13. The sample comes from a study of blood T cell repertoires in COVID-19. Some clones are missing from TCRdb's copy, which holds only in-frame ones; the method was immunoSEQ multiplex PCR. This table holds approximately 210,000 clones, just over 85% found once. This sequence joins TRBV19 and TRBJ2-7; 8 nucleotides match TRBD1. This receptor was identified in a man aged 25-40 years who had recovered from COVID-19. The specimen was peripheral blood. The chain's CDR3 is CASRQATGAGFYEQYF. The DNA of the CDR3 is TGTGCCAGTAGACAAGCGACAGGGGCGGGTTTCTACGAGCAGTACTTC.